This TCR beta chain is from a study of regulatory T cells in long-lasting Graves disease. In regard to this clonotype: Its antigen is unknown.

Time point described: newly diagnosed GD, antithyroid drugs for less than 3 months. Preparation of the TCR library used RNA extracted from PBMCs. To make TCR beta libraries, researchers used iRepertoire HTBI primers and Arm-PCR of CDR3 regions. One entry per CDR3 protein results from TCRdb running MiXCR on the multiplex PCR reads. The profile covers 390,000 or so distinct CDR3 sequences, with approximately 12% appearing a single time and under 20% taken by the ten largest. CDR3 size: 14 residues. Germline V gives CDR1 SGHDT, CDR2 YYEEEE. Trimming cost V 2 bases and J 3 bases; bases outside gene matches: 5. General observations from the study: The analysis examined peripheral blood only and excluded thyroid tissue. Repertoires from persistent disease leaned toward TRBV28, TRBJ1-2 and TRBJ2-5.

The same sample was also studied in work on T cells in Graves' hyperthyroidism and ophthalmopathy.

The V call is TRBV5-6, the J call TRBJ2-7, with 7 bases lining up with TRBD1. Here the sequenced sample was peripheral blood mononuclear cells (PBMCs), taken at new diagnosis, from a patient treated with antithyroid drugs. The receptor's source is a woman younger than 30 with Graves disease. CDR3 sequence (DNA): TGTGCCAGCAGCTTACAGGGGTATTTCTACGAGCAGTACTTC. This sequence encodes CASSLQGYFYEQYF.